The 21 T cell receptor beta chains presented below share a single source sample, sequenced in a study of OX40 agonist ivuxolimab in advanced cancers. Sequencing used immunoSEQ multiplex PCR; TCRdb keeps in-frame clones, though not all of them. The sample has tens of thousands of clones, about 90% seen once. Sequenced material: CD4+ or CD8+ T cells sorted from blood, taken in a trial of the OX40 agonist ivuxolimab. Receptors originate from an adult with an advanced solid tumor such as melanoma, head and neck, liver or kidney cancer.

Only one count was recorded for this clone. The chain joins TRBV7-6 to TRBJ2-7; TRBD2 matches 8 bases. Trimming removed 5 bases from V and 0 bases from J; junction bases left unmatched: 6. The germline V gene encodes CDR1 SGHVS and CDR2 FNYEAQ. The CDR3 runs 15 residues. The CDR3 protein is CASSREAGGSYEQYF. In DNA form, the CDR3 reads TGTGCCAGCAGCCGAGAGGCGGGGGGCTCCTACGAGCAGTACTTC.

The chain combines TRBV4-1 with TRBJ2-2, with no clear D. Germline V CDR1 and CDR2: MGHRA, YSYEKL. This CDR3 comprises 13 residues. The germline V and J ends were trimmed by 0 bases and 8 bases, with 7 bases remaining between them. The CDR3, as DNA: TGCGCCAGCAGCCAAGATCGTGTAGGGGAGCTGTTTTTT. This codes for CASSQDRVGELFF.

This sequence joins TRBV12-5 and TRBJ2-5; a weak D match, TRBD2 (6 bases). Trimming took off 2 bases at V and 5 bases at J, with 12 bases between the two ends. There are 14 residues in the CDR3. The germline V gene encodes CDR1 LGHNT and CDR2 FRNRAP. This CDR3 is CASGLTTSRETQYF. CDR3 DNA sequence: TGTGCTAGTGGTTTGACGACTAGTCGCGAGACCCAGTACTTC.

This chain uses TRBV19 with TRBJ1-5; a weak D match, TRBD1 (6 bases). Germline V gene lookup returns CDR1 LNHDA and CDR2 SQIVND (reference sequence). The V gene lost 7 bases and the J gene lost 2 bases, with 21 bases spanning the gap. This CDR3 has 17 residues. CDR3 sequence: CASTTPLTGIGNQPQHF. In nucleotides, the CDR3 is TGTGCCAGTACCACCCCCTTAACAGGGATCGGCAATCAGCCCCAGCATTTT.

V is TRBV6-6 and J is TRBJ1-4; D remains ambiguous. In germline, CDR1 is MNHNY, CDR2 SVGAGI (reference sequence). The germline V and J ends were trimmed by 6 bases and 1 base, with 9 bases remaining between them. The CDR3 is 14 amino acids. CDR3 DNA sequence: TGTGCCAGCAGAACGTTAGGAACTAATGAAAAACTGTTTTTT. Amino acids: CASRTLGTNEKLFF.

The genes are TRBV2 and TRBJ2-5; perhaps TRBD1 as D (5 bases). This CDR3 spans 13 amino acids. The germline CDR1 and CDR2 sequences are SNHLY and FYNNEI. V lost 6 bases, J lost 4 bases, and 12 bases lay in between. The CDR3 is CASSARQTETQYF. CDR3 in DNA: TGTGCCAGCAGCGCCAGACAGACAGAGACCCAGTACTTC.

The V call is TRBV19, the J call TRBJ1-5; a weak D match, TRBD1 (6 bases). Germline CDR1 is LNHDA and CDR2 is SQIVND (reference sequence). V was clipped by 1 base and J by 5 bases, with 21 bases between them. The CDR3 runs to 18 residues. CDR3 nucleotides: TGTGCCAGTAGTATAGGTCGTTTCAGGGGATCCGTAGATCAGCCCCAGCATTTT. Translating gives CASSIGRFRGSVDQPQHF.

V is TRBV7-9 and J is TRBJ2-1; weak D call: TRBD2 (5 bases). The CDR3 is 14 residues long. V was cut by 1 base and J by 6 bases, with 10 bases left in between. Germline CDR1 SEHNR, CDR2 FQNEAQ (reference sequence). The CDR3: CASSLGTESNEQFF. In nucleotides, the CDR3 is TGTGCCAGCAGCTTAGGGACTGAAAGCAATGAGCAGTTCTTC.

The rearrangement links TRBV9 to TRBJ2-7; no clear D. Trimming shortened V by 0 bases and J by 8 bases, and 9 bases separated the two germline ends. This CDR3 comprises 12 residues. Germline V lookup: CDR1 SGDLS, CDR2 YYNGEE. The CDR3 is CASSVVGGKQYF. The DNA for the CDR3 is TGTGCCAGCAGCGTAGTGGGTGGCAAGCAGTACTTC.

The chain recombines TRBV2 with TRBJ2-4, with a weak D call TRBD1 (6 bases). CDR1 SNHLY and CDR2 FYNNEI come from the germline V gene. CDR3 size: 13 residues. The V end was cut by 7 bases, the J end by 4 bases, with 11 bases between. Written as DNA, the CDR3 is TGTGCCAGCAACCGGGACACGAAAAACATTCAGTACTTC. Translation: CASNRDTKNIQYF. Based on the CDR3 plus reference TRBV2 and TRBJ2-4, the full variable domain is EPEVTQTPSHQVTQMGQEVILRCVPISNHLYFYWYRQILGQKVEFLVSFYNNEISEKSEIFDDQFSVERPDGSNFTLKIRSTKLEDSAMYFCASNRDTKNIQYFGAGTRLSVL.

This clone appeared a single time. The V and J genes are TRBV7-6 and TRBJ1-1; D is perhaps TRBD1 (6 bases). V lost 1 base, J lost 4 bases, and 22 bases lay in between. The V gene's germline CDR1 is SGHVS and CDR2 FNYEAQ. The CDR3 spans 18 residues. In DNA, the CDR3 is TGTGCCAGCAGCTTAGTCGGGGGGCGCGTGATTGGAGGCACTGAAGCTTTCTTT. It is translated as CASSLVGGRVIGGTEAFF.

This chain joins TRBV2 and TRBJ1-4; 10 positions agree with TRBD1. Germline V CDR1 and CDR2: SNHLY, FYNNEI. The CDR3 loop spans 15 amino acids. Unmatched junction bases numbered 7, after V lost 7 bases and J lost 5 bases. The CDR3 DNA reads TGTGCCAGCAACAACCCGGGACAGGGGAATGAAAAACTGTTTTTT. This translates into CASNNPGQGNEKLFF.

This clone appeared a few times. The chain uses TRBV2 and TRBJ1-4, with unresolved D. The germline V gene encodes CDR1 SNHLY and CDR2 FYNNEI. Trimming shortened V by 5 bases and J by 8 bases, and 12 bases separated the two germline ends. There are 13 residues in the CDR3. The CDR3 sequence: CASSTRGTEKLFF. The CDR3 DNA reads TGTGCCAGCAGTACTCGGGGAACAGAAAAACTGTTTTTT.

The chain employs TRBV2 and TRBJ1-2, with a weak D call TRBD1 (5 bases). The V gene's germline CDR1 is SNHLY and CDR2 FYNNEI. The V end was cut by 7 bases, the J end by 1 base, with 16 bases between. The CDR3 totals 15 residues. CDR3 coding DNA: TGTGCCAGCAATACTCGGGGGGAAGGTAACTATGGCTACACCTTC. This codes for CASNTRGEGNYGYTF.

This clone has more than one count but fewer than ten. The J gene is TRBJ1-1, the V gene TRBV28; D is unclear. The CDR3 length is 14 residues. Trimming took 2 bases from V and 11 from J, leaving 18 bases between them. Germline-derived CDR1 and CDR2 are MDHEN and SYDVKM. DNA for the CDR3: TGTGCCAGCAGTTTAGTTAGGGCCGCTAAAGGGGCTTTCTTT. Translating it yields CASSLVRAAKGAFF.

This clone is a singleton in its sample. The rearrangement uses TRBV27 and TRBJ1-2, with TRBD1 identical over 7 bases. The CDR3 runs 11 residues. CDR1 MNHEY and CDR2 SMNVEV come from the germline V gene (reference sequence). The V and J ends lost 10 bases and 8 bases, in that order; junction bases with no gene match: 7. DNA for the CDR3: TGTGCCATCCTGACAGGGAGGGGCTACACCTTC. Its protein is CAILTGRGYTF.

This sequence joins TRBV28 and TRBJ2-7; 7 bases match TRBD2. V lost 1 base and J lost 3; bases outside the gene matches: 6. The CDR3 is 15 amino acids. Per germline, CDR1 MDHEN and CDR2 SYDVKM. The CDR3 coding sequence is TGTGCCAGCAGTTTATTAGGGACTACGTACTACGAGCAGTACTTC. This gives the protein CASSLLGTTYYEQYF. Based on the CDR3 plus reference TRBV28 and TRBJ2-7, the full variable domain is DVKVTQSSRYLVKRTGEKVFLECVQDMDHENMFWYRQDPGLGLRLIYFSYDVKMKEKGDIPEGYSVSREKKERFSLILESASTNQTSMYLCASSLLGTTYYEQYFGPGTRLTVT.

This sequence joins TRBV5-1 and TRBJ2-3, with D unresolved. The CDR3 length is 13 residues. V gave up 3 bases and J gave up 2 bases, with 7 bases separating them. The germline V gene has CDR1 SGHRS and CDR2 YFSETQ. The CDR3 nucleotides read TGCGCCAGCAGCTCTGACACCACAGATACGCAGTATTTT. It specifies CASSSDTTDTQYF.

This clone was seen a single time. The rearrangement uses TRBV5-5 and TRBJ1-2; D may be TRBD1 (5 bases). Between the trimmed V and J ends, which lost 0 bases and 2 bases, there was a span of 11 bases. Germline CDR1 and CDR2: SGHKS and YYEKEE (reference sequence). This CDR3 contains 15 residues. CDR3 nucleotides: TGTGCCAGCAGCTTGGATGCAGGGACCAACTATGGCTACACCTTC. Translating it yields CASSLDAGTNYGYTF.

The chain couples TRBV7-8 to TRBJ2-7, with D tentatively TRBD2 (5 bases). The CDR3 has 16 amino acids. Trimming left V 2 bases short and J 2 bases short, with 16 bases between. From germline, CDR1 is SGHVS and CDR2 FQNEAQ. Here the CDR3 DNA reads TGTGCCAGCAGCTTAAAGTTCCGAGCGGCCCCCTACGAGCAGTACTTC. It is translated as CASSLKFRAAPYEQYF.

The V and J genes are TRBV7-9 and TRBJ2-5; tentatively, D is TRBD1 or TRBD2 (5 bases each). V was pared by 5 bases and J by 11 bases, with 18 bases between. The CDR3 spans 13 residues. Germline CDR1 and CDR2: SEHNR and FQNEAQ (reference sequence). CDR3 amino acids: CASSDQGWGEQYF. The CDR3 DNA reads TGTGCCAGCAGCGACCAGGGATGGGGAGAGCAGTACTTC.